This TCR beta chain was documented in a study of CD4 T cells in relation to SARS-CoV-2 and coronaviruses. On the study more broadly: After roughly 11 days of antigen culture, PBMC TCR beta CDR3s were sequenced. Study-level findings and limits: The cross-reactivity analysis covered only spike protein, not other viral proteins.

This clone appeared a single time. The antigen is undetermined. Profiling relied on immunoSEQ multiplex PCR, and the TCRdb table lists in-frame clones only, not all of them. The data hold under 20,000 clones, with 60% to 80% observed a single time. CD4+ T cells from unexposed donors were obtained before the COVID-19 pandemic (2011-2018). After about 11 days of culture, CD4+ T cells were isolated. V lost 1 base and J lost 4; bases outside the gene matches: 7. The CDR3 loop spans 16 amino acids. Germline CDR1 reads LNHDA; CDR2 reads SQIVND (reference sequence). The clonotype comes from a human donor in good health. The rearrangement links TRBV19 to TRBJ2-5; 9 nucleotides align to TRBD2. Sequencing was performed on CD4+ T cells from PBMCs, cultured in vitro. CDR3: CASSIGSSGSLETQYF. CDR3 DNA sequence: TGTGCCAGTAGTATAGGAAGTAGCGGGAGCTTAGAGACCCAGTACTTC.